A single sample gave rise to the 25 T cell receptor beta chains below, sequenced in a study of blood T cells in healthy people across ages. Together with a sample-barcoded 5' primer, a J-beta primer mix was included in a second PCR lasting about 7 to 11 cycles. MiXCR, run by TCRdb on the 5' RACE reads, gives a single entry per CDR3 protein. The table shows 700,000 to 850,000 distinct CDR3 sequences, with approximately 55% occurring only once. The sequenced material came from blood. These receptors originate from an elderly man in good health.

This chain joins TRBV21-1 and TRBJ2-6; the table's D call TRBD1 went unverified against the DNA. TRBV21-1 has pseudogene status. CDR3 length: 23 amino acids. CDR3 amino acids: CASSKAQSWDRGIVVAGANVLTF. As DNA, the CDR3 is TGTGCCAGCAGCAAAGCCCAATCATGGGACAGGGGGATCGTAGTGGCTGGGGCCAACGTCCTGACTTTC.

This clonotype was recorded many times. The chain employs TRBV27 and TRBJ2-7; D gene ambiguous. The CDR3 is 13 amino acids. Trimming cost V 6 bases and J 4 bases, with 13 bases left between them. Germline assignment: CDR1 MNHEY and CDR2 SMNVEV (reference sequence). In DNA form, the CDR3 reads TGTGCCAGCAGCTTCGGTGGCGGATACGAGCAGTACTTC. Translated: CASSFGGGYEQYF.

This clonotype has only a few counts. The chain joins TRBV5-1 to TRBJ2-7, with 10 bases matching TRBD2. CDR3 length equals 16 residues. V gave up 6 bases and J gave up 3 bases; unmatched junction bases: 12. Germline V lookup: CDR1 SGHRS, CDR2 YFSETQ. This CDR3 is CASNLSPSGSIYEQYF. CDR3 bases: TGCGCCAGCAACTTATCCCCTAGCGGGAGTATCTACGAGCAGTACTTC.

The chain joins TRBV5-1 to TRBJ2-5; possible D gene TRBD1, 5 bases. CDR3 length: 13 amino acids. Trimming removed 3 bases at V and 4 bases at J, with 10 bases between. Germline-derived CDR1 and CDR2 are SGHRS and YFSETQ. CDR3 residues: CASSSDILETQYF. The CDR3 DNA reads TGCGCCAGCAGCTCGGACATTTTAGAGACCCAGTACTTC.

This sequence joins TRBV21-1 and TRBJ1-4. TRBV21-1 corresponds to a pseudogene. The CDR3 is 9 amino acids. CDR3 in DNA: TGTGCCAGCAGCGGAAAACTGTTTTTT. Translation gives CASSGKLFF.

The rearrangement links TRBV6-1 to TRBJ1-5; no clear D gene. V was shortened by 4 bases and J by 2 bases, with 6 bases between the two germline ends. This CDR3 is built from 13 residues. The germline gives CDR1 MNHNS, CDR2 SASEGT. The CDR3 region has the DNA TGTGCCAGCAGTGGCGTCCGCAATCAGCCCCAGCATTTT. Translation: CASSGVRNQPQHF.

The chain uses TRBV7-8 and TRBJ2-4, with D perhaps matching TRBD1 (5 bases). The J call is doubtful: the DNA matches TRBJ2-7 better. Germline loops: CDR1 SGHVS, CDR2 FQNEAQ. This CDR3 spans 15 amino acids. The CDR3 DNA sequence: TGTGCCAGCAGTCGACGCCGGATAGGGGCCTACGAGCAGTACTTC. Its translation: CASSRRRIGAYEQYF.

This clonotype appeared once. The gene calls are TRBV5-8 and TRBJ2-6, with TRBD2 as a possible D gene (5 bases). The germline gives CDR1 SGHTS, CDR2 YDEGEE. Trimming shortened V by 10 bases and J by 5 bases, and 13 bases separated the two germline ends. There are 13 residues in the CDR3. CDR3 bases: TGTGCCGGCCGTCGGGATTGGGCCAACGTCCTGACTTTC. Encoded protein: CAGRRDWANVLTF.

This sequence joins TRBV5-1 and TRBJ2-1; D gene ambiguous. The CDR3 is 16 residues long. The germline gives CDR1 SGHRS, CDR2 YFSETQ. Between the trimmed V and J ends, which lost 2 bases and 0 bases, there was a span of 12 bases. Here the CDR3 DNA reads TGCGCCAGCAGCTTTGCTTTTCAAAGCTCCTACAATGAGCAGTTCTTC. Its protein product is CASSFAFQSSYNEQFF.

The rearrangement uses TRBV5-1 and TRBJ2-6; no clear D gene. V shed 0 bases and J shed 3 bases, with 10 bases lying between them. The CDR3 length is 16 residues. The germline V gene encodes CDR1 SGHRS and CDR2 YFSETQ. The CDR3: CASSLAGSIGANVLTF. The CDR3 DNA reads as TGCGCCAGCAGCTTGGCTGGATCTATTGGGGCCAACGTCCTGACTTTC.

The gene calls are TRBV6-6 and TRBJ1-1; possible D gene TRBD1, 5 bases. CDR1 is MNHNY and CDR2 is SVGAGI in the germline V gene (reference sequence). There are 15 residues in the CDR3. In DNA form, the CDR3 reads TGTGCTCTAGTTAGGGTCGACGCCGGGACGGCAGAAGCTTTCTTT. This codes for CALVRVDAGTAEAFF.

This chain uses TRBV7-9 with TRBJ2-7, with 7 nucleotides matching TRBD2. CDR1 SEHNR and CDR2 FQNEAQ come from the germline V gene (reference sequence). CDR3 length: 19 residues. V shed 4 bases, J shed 7 bases, and the junction held 25 bases outside the gene matches. CDR3 residues: CASSSRGGLIVRGSVEQYF. CDR3 nucleotides: TGTGCCAGCAGCTCCCGGGGAGGCCTGATAGTACGCGGGAGTGTAGAGCAGTACTTC.

The J gene is TRBJ2-1, the V gene TRBV6-2 or TRBV6-3, with D perhaps TRBD2 (6 bases). V was pared by 5 bases and J by 1 base, with 15 bases between. The CDR3 loop spans 16 amino acids. The germline V gene has CDR1 MNHEY and CDR2 SVGEGT. In DNA form, the CDR3 reads TGTGCCAGCAGTCCTGGGACGCGGGGTTCCTACAATGAGCAGTTCTTC. Encoded protein: CASSPGTRGSYNEQFF.

Ten or more counts support this clonotype. CDR3 DNA sequence: TGTGCCAGCAGTTGGGGACACATCTACGAGCAGTACTTC. Translation gives CASSWGHIYEQYF. This chain joins TRBV7-9 and TRBJ2-7, with a possible D match to TRBD1 (6 bases). The germline gives CDR1 SEHNR, CDR2 FQNEAQ (reference sequence). Between the trimmed V and J ends, which lost 6 bases and 3 bases, there was a span of 12 bases. The CDR3 sequence is 13 residues long.

This clonotype was counted only a few times. The V call is TRBV10-3, the J call TRBJ2-4, with TRBD1 identical over 10 bases. Germline V gene sequence: CDR1 ENHRY, CDR2 SYGVKD. The ends lost 6 bases at V and 6 bases at J; junction bases unmatched: 8. The CDR3 length is 15 residues. The CDR3 coding sequence is TGTGCCATCAGCCCCGGAGGGACAGGGGCAAACATTCAGTACTTC. It yields the protein CAISPGGTGANIQYF.

The chain links TRBV7-9 to TRBJ1-1, with D unresolved. This CDR3 comprises 13 residues. The germline V and J ends were trimmed by 7 bases and 0 bases, with 9 bases remaining between them. Germline-derived CDR1 and CDR2 are SEHNR and FQNEAQ (reference sequence). CDR3 in DNA: TGTGCCAGCACCCCCGGGGTGAACACTGAAGCTTTCTTT. This codes for CASTPGVNTEAFF.

A remark on this clonotype: This clone may be a read error of a much larger clone one base away. This chain links TRBV4-3 with TRBJ2-1; 7 nucleotides align to TRBD1. The germline CDR1 and CDR2 sequences are LGHNA and YSLEER. CDR3 length: 16 amino acids. Losses at the gene ends were 1 base for V and 2 bases for J; bases not matched to a gene: 5. The CDR3 sequence: CASSQGSTGTYNEQFF. CDR3 nucleotides: TGCGCCAGCAGCCAAGGTTCGACAGGGACCTACAATGAGCAGTTCTTC.

This clonotype was seen only a few times. This chain uses TRBV20-1 with TRBJ2-4; no clear D. The CDR3 extends over 13 amino acids. V lost 0 bases and J 2 bases, leaving 5 bases between the germline ends. The germline gives CDR1 DFQATT, CDR2 SNEGSKA (reference sequence). For the CDR3, the DNA is TGCAGTGCTAGAGAGGCATCCAAAAACATTCAGTACTTC. Its translation is CSAREASKNIQYF.

The chain has TRBV27 and TRBJ1-1; D gene uncertain. The CDR3 is made up of 13 amino acids. V lost 6 bases and J lost 6, with 14 bases in between. From germline, CDR1 is MNHEY and CDR2 SMNVEV (reference sequence). CDR3 bases: TGTGCCAGCAGAGATACCGGACGGTCTGAAGCTTTCTTT. Protein sequence: CASRDTGRSEAFF.

Regarding this clonotype: One junction end disagrees with the germline gene, perhaps due to a read error. The CDR3, as DNA: TGTGCTAGTGGTTTGGCCCGGAGCAATCGGCCCCAGCATTTT. It yields the protein CASGLARSNRPQHF. The gene calls are TRBV12-5 and TRBJ1-5; no clear D. From germline, CDR1 is LGHNT and CDR2 FRNRAP. CDR3 length: 14 residues. Combining the CDR3 with reference TRBV12-5 and TRBJ1-5 gives the whole variable domain DARVTQTPRHKVTEMGQEVTMRCQPILGHNTVFWYRQTMMQGLELLAYFRNRAPLDDSGMPKDRFSAEMPDATLATLKIQPSEPRDSAVYFCASGLARSNRPQHFGDGTRLSIL.

This chain uses TRBV7-9 with TRBJ2-3, with 13 bases matching TRBD2. J was trimmed by 14 bases and V by 5 bases; bases with no gene match: 25. Germline CDR1 SEHNR, CDR2 FQNEAQ (reference sequence). This CDR3 has 19 residues. The CDR3 sequence is CASSQSVFRTSGSSRDAYF. CDR3 nucleotides: TGTGCCAGCAGCCAATCGGTTTTCCGGACTAGCGGGAGTAGTAGAGACGCGTATTTT.

This clonotype was detected a few times. V is TRBV29-1 and J is TRBJ2-5; TRBD1 agrees at 12 bases. J was trimmed by 6 bases and V by 7 bases; bases with no gene match: 6. CDR3 length equals 13 residues. The germline gives CDR1 SQVTM, CDR2 ANQGSEA. This chain's CDR3 is CSAGTGGGQTQYF. The CDR3 DNA sequence: TGCAGCGCAGGGACAGGGGGCGGACAGACCCAGTACTTC.

As regards this clonotype: This may be a read error, as it is one base from a much larger clone. V is TRBV10-3 and J is TRBJ2-1; D is unclear. Germline CDR1 is ENHRY and CDR2 is SYGVKD. This CDR3 is 13 amino acids long. CDR3 sequence (DNA): TGTACCATCAGTGAGTCGGGTTACAATGAGCAGTTCTTC. Its translation is CTISESGYNEQFF.

This sequence joins TRBV28 and TRBJ2-4, with 7 bases lining up with TRBD2. V was pared by 4 bases and J by 2 bases, with 14 bases of the junction left unmatched. Germline V CDR1 and CDR2: MDHEN, SYDVKM. The CDR3 covers 18 residues. The CDR3 sequence: CASSWGGAGNGPKNIQYF. The CDR3 nucleotides are TGTGCCAGCAGTTGGGGGGGAGCGGGGAACGGGCCCAAAAACATTCAGTACTTC. Together with reference TRBV28 and TRBJ2-4, the CDR3 gives the full variable domain: DVKVTQSSRYLVKRTGEKVFLECVQDMDHENMFWYRQDPGLGLRLIYFSYDVKMKEKGDIPEGYSVSREKKERFSLILESASTNQTSMYLCASSWGGAGNGPKNIQYFGAGTRLSVL.

V is TRBV10-3 and J is TRBJ2-5; the D gene is possibly TRBD2 (5 bases). V was cut by 2 bases and J by 0 bases, with 7 bases left in between. This CDR3 contains 14 residues. Germline CDR1 ENHRY, CDR2 SYGVKD. Here the CDR3 DNA reads TGTGCCATCAGTGAGCGGACTGACCAAGAGACCCAGTACTTC. This codes for CAISERTDQETQYF.